The T cell receptor (beta chain) under discussion was sequenced for a study of graft-versus-host responses after intestinal transplantation (TCRdb year 2021). Study-wide context: The transplants that recipients got were multivisceral, liver-intestinal, or isolated intestinal. Donor T cell macrochimerism was defined as a peak of at least 4% donor T cells among recipient peripheral blood mononuclear cells. Alloreactive clones were identified by sequencing pre-transplant mixed lymphocyte reaction products and comparing them with unstimulated pre-transplant donor and recipient T cells. After intestinal transplantation, graft-versus-host and host-versus-graft alloreactive T cell clones were followed in the graft, circulation and bone marrow using bulk TCR-beta CDR3 sequencing. Every recipient was given anti-thymocyte globulin induction, then maintenance tacrolimus and steroids for around three years. Of the roughly 25 intestinal transplant recipients enrolled in the cohort, one of whom was a retransplant, a few patients without pretransplant specimens were excluded. Rather than going through the commercial service, samples from a few later patients were sequenced in-house on an Illumina MiSeq and processed with MiXCR.

The library was obtained by the immunoSEQ multiplex PCR assay. For most patients, genomic DNA was isolated with the Qiagen DNeasy Blood and Tissue Kit and shipped frozen to Adaptive Biotechnologies for TCR sequencing. For most patients, genomic DNA was subjected to high-throughput TCR-beta CDR3 sequencing by Adaptive Biotechnologies. Processing in the source paper ran as follows. Adaptive's ImmunoSEQ software was the source of the TCR sequencing data for roughly 19 patients, while a few other patients were processed with MiXCR and VDJtools. To correct CD4 versus CD8 sorting errors, any sequence found in both subsets at a frequency ratio below 5:1 was removed. CDR3 nucleotide sequences shared by donor and recipient were removed because the origin of these sequences could not be assigned. At least 2-fold expansion over unstimulated cells and a minimum CFSE-low frequency of 0.002% (template counts) or 0.001% (read counts) were required for clones to be classified as alloreactive. A clone was considered mappable if detected in the sequenced pre-transplant spleen, lymph node, or MLR CFSE-low populations of the donor or recipient. The cumulative frequency of alloreactive clones was calculated as a percentage of all sequences, weighted by copy number. TCRdb holds this immuneACCESS table with in-frame rearrangements only. Some clones are missing; in checked studies, unresolved V genes explain under half, and the rest has no known cause. Clonal size and the V and J genes are those of that table, whereas D and trimming came from the DNA. The table for this sample lists more than 95,000 clones; 87% of them were counted only once. Approximately 1% of the sample rests with the top ten.

This clone was counted a few times. Its antigen remains undetermined. One base away there is no much larger clone; base qualities are not given. Sample time point, as interpreted from the label and publication: cells obtained before transplantation from donor or recipient. CD3+CD4+ and CD3+CD8+ populations were FACS-sorted from unstimulated pre-transplant donor and recipient cells taken from spleen or lymph nodes. From its cysteine to its phenylalanine, the CDR3 spans 12 amino acids. Just CDR3 DNA is preserved here, 36 bases in frame from base 1. Reading the germline V gene gives CDR1 MNHNS and CDR2 SASEGT. V and J lose 7 bases and 7 bases, and a span of 10 bases separates them. What the authors observed across the whole study: Early after transplant, peak levels of circulating GvH clones were found to be associated with declines in HvG clones. GvH clones were detected in recipient bone marrow, and some of these GvH clones were observed earlier in ileal mucosa or blood, consistent with an intestinal mucosal origin. In patients with donor T cell macrochimerism, the allografts had high GvH to HvG T cell clonal ratios. Conclusions were limited by the relatively low number and heterogeneity of intestinal transplant patients.

Recombination connected TRBV6-1 to TRBJ2-2; no D gene is confidently identified. Sequencing was performed on unstimulated CD4+ T cells sorted from spleen or lymph node cells, taken before intestinal transplant. The receptor's source is a human donor who received an intestinal transplant. Here is the DNA: TGTGCCAGCATAAACAGCCGCGGGGAGCTGTTTTTT. The resulting protein is CASINSRGELFF.